The rows below give T cell receptor beta chains drawn from one sample of a study of blood T cell repertoires in COVID-19. TCRdb's copy holds only in-frame clones and misses some; the assay was immunoSEQ multiplex PCR. This table has 250,000 to 350,000 clones, roughly 87% appearing once. The sequencing input was PBMCs or T cells enriched from blood (not recorded which). Every receptor here comes from a woman in her thirties or forties who had recovered from COVID-19. Both conserved end residues are part of each CDR3. The D gene is left open where the match is weak. Size is omitted from some rows. Given values are once, few, many or a class for expanded clones.

v_gene	abundance	d_gene	j_gene	CDR3aa	CDR3nt
TRBV7-8	-	TRBD1	TRBJ1-1	CASSRPRQGNTEAFF	TGTGCCAGCAGCCGCCCCCGACAGGGGAACACTGAAGCTTTCTTT
TRBV30	-	TRBD1	TRBJ1-2	CAWNWDSNYGYTF	TGTGCCTGGAATTGGGACAGTAACTATGGCTACACCTTC
TRBV3-1/TRBV3-2	-	-	TRBJ2-5	CASSQGPSAETQYF	TGTGCCAGCAGCCAAGGCCCTAGCGCAGAGACCCAGTACTTC
TRBV28	-	TRBD2	TRBJ2-1	CASSPGTSGRENEQFF	TGTGCCAGCAGTCCCGGGACTAGCGGGAGGGAAAATGAGCAGTTCTTC
TRBV9	-	-	TRBJ2-3	CASSVQGTDTQYF	TGTGCCAGCAGCGTACAGGGCACAGATACGCAGTATTTT
TRBV7-3	few	TRBD2	TRBJ2-1	CASSSSGTWRNEQFF	TGTGCCAGCAGCTCTAGCGGGACTTGGAGGAATGAGCAGTTCTTC
TRBV4-2	-	-	TRBJ2-1	CASSQDRYLGEGNEQFF	TGTGCCAGCAGCCAAGATCGATACTTAGGCGAGGGCAATGAGCAGTTCTTC
TRBV2	-	-	TRBJ2-7	CASSEVTSSYEQYF	TGTGCCAGCAGTGAAGTGACAAGCTCCTACGAGCAGTACTTC
TRBV7-2	-	TRBD1	TRBJ2-7	CASSLGPPGTGFYEQYF	TGTGCCAGCAGCTTAGGACCTCCCGGGACAGGGTTTTACGAGCAGTACTTC
TRBV7-8	few	TRBD1	TRBJ2-2	CASSFDRGAAGELFF	TGTGCCAGCAGCTTCGACAGGGGAGCGGCCGGGGAGCTGTTTTTT
TRBV27	-	TRBD2	TRBJ2-1	CASSLSTLAGRVYNEQFF	TGTGCCAGCAGTTTATCGACGTTAGCGGGCCGAGTCTACAATGAGCAGTTCTTC
TRBV30	-	TRBD1	TRBJ2-5	CAWSVRTGRETQYF	TGTGCCTGGAGTGTACGGACAGGACGGGAGACCCAGTACTTC
TRBV5-8	-	TRBD1	TRBJ1-1	CASSTGQGNLNTEAFF	TGTGCCAGCAGTACTGGACAGGGGAATTTGAACACTGAAGCTTTCTTT
TRBV2	-	TRBD1	TRBJ1-5	CASSEGGVTGHQPQHF	TGTGCCAGCAGTGAAGGTGGAGTGACAGGGCATCAGCCCCAGCATTTT
TRBV2	few	TRBD1	TRBJ1-3	CASSQGADTIYF	TGTGCCAGCAGCCAGGGGGCGGACACCATATATTTT
TRBV10-3	-	TRBD1	TRBJ1-2	CAISERDSLACTF	TGTGCCATCAGTGAGAGGGACAGCCTAGCCTGCACCTTC
TRBV6-6	-	-	TRBJ2-7	CASREVIGTYEQYF	TGTGCCAGCAGGGAGGTTATAGGGACCTACGAGCAGTACTTC
TRBV18	-	-	TRBJ2-7	CASSEVGGRYEQYF	TGTGCCAGCTCGGAGGTAGGGGGTCGGTACGAGCAGTACTTC
TRBV6-2/TRBV6-3	-	TRBD1	TRBJ1-5	CASSYDRESNQPQHF	TGTGCCAGCAGTTACGACAGGGAAAGCAATCAGCCCCAGCATTTT
TRBV10-1	-	TRBD1	TRBJ2-7	CASSDPGTGGLQQYF	TGCGCCAGCAGTGACCCCGGGACAGGGGGGCTTCAGCAGTACTTC
TRBV15	once	-	TRBJ2-2	CATSRTGRGNTGELFF	TGTGCCACCAGCAGAACCGGGCGGGGGAACACCGGGGAGCTGTTTTTT
TRBV5-4	once	TRBD2	TRBJ2-6	CASSKGLAGVVGANVLTF	TGTGCCAGCAGCAAGGGACTAGCGGGAGTTGTGGGGGCCAACGTCCTGACTTTC
TRBV28	once	-	TRBJ2-3	CASSWAGPPTDTQYF	TGTGCCAGCAGTTGGGCGGGCCCCCCCACAGATACGCAGTATTTT
TRBV9	once	TRBD2	TRBJ2-1	CASSPRGVAGAEQFF	TGTGCCAGCAGCCCGAGGGGGGTAGCGGGAGCTGAGCAGTTCTTC
TRBV19	-	TRBD2	TRBJ2-1	CASSPRSGSSHEQFF	TGTGCCAGTAGTCCGAGGAGCGGGAGTAGCCATGAGCAGTTCTTC
TRBV3-1/TRBV3-2	-	-	TRBJ2-6	CASMRVGANVLTF	TGTGCCAGCATGAGGGTCGGGGCCAACGTCCTGACTTTC
TRBV18	-	-	TRBJ1-2	CASSPGGYGYTF	TGTGCCAGCTCACCAGGGGGGTATGGCTACACCTTC
TRBV7-2	-	TRBD1	TRBJ1-1	CASSLGPAGQGAEAFF	TGTGCCAGCAGCTTAGGACCGGCAGGACAGGGGGCTGAAGCTTTCTTT
TRBV2	-	-	TRBJ2-7	CASQTEAYEQYF	TGTGCCAGCCAGACAGAGGCCTACGAGCAGTACTTC
TRBV28	few	TRBD1	TRBJ1-1	CASSFPGTGSEAFF	TGTGCCAGCAGCTTCCCCGGGACAGGGTCTGAAGCTTTCTTT
TRBV15	-	-	TRBJ2-7	CATSRDRGGSTYEQYF	TGTGCCACCAGCAGAGATCGGGGTGGTTCTACCTACGAGCAGTACTTC
TRBV5-4	-	-	TRBJ1-2	CASSLSHGLYGYTF	TGTGCCAGCAGCTTGAGTCACGGACTCTATGGCTACACCTTC
TRBV11-2	-	-	TRBJ2-3	CASSHSTGSTDTQYF	TGTGCCAGCAGCCATAGCACAGGGTCCACAGATACGCAGTATTTT
TRBV5-1	once	-	TRBJ1-4	CASRPGAGSVLFF	TGCGCCAGCCGGCCTGGGGCCGGGAGCGTACTGTTTTTT
TRBV5-1	-	TRBD2	TRBJ2-1	CASSLGGLGLVEQFF	TGCGCCAGCAGCTTGGGCGGACTAGGGTTAGTTGAGCAGTTCTTC
TRBV19	-	TRBD1	TRBJ2-5	CASSTTGGGETQYF	TGTGCCAGTAGTACGACAGGGGGCGGCGAGACCCAGTACTTC
TRBV10-3	-	TRBD1	TRBJ1-1	CAIGRQGKNTEAFF	TGTGCCATCGGGCGACAGGGGAAGAACACTGAAGCTTTCTTT
TRBV6-2/TRBV6-3	-	-	TRBJ2-7	CASSYSQVLYEQYF	TGTGCCAGCAGTTACTCACAAGTCCTCTACGAGCAGTACTTC
TRBV28	-	-	TRBJ1-2	CASRQGGNYGYTF	TGTGCCAGCAGACAGGGTGGGAACTATGGCTACACCTTC
TRBV18	-	TRBD2	TRBJ2-1	CASSPGLDVGYEQFF	TGTGCCAGCTCTCCCGGACTAGATGTTGGCTATGAGCAGTTCTTC
TRBV4-3	-	TRBD2	TRBJ2-1	CASSQESAGGRGEQFF	TGCGCCAGCAGCCAAGAATCAGCGGGAGGAAGGGGTGAGCAGTTCTTC
TRBV18	-	TRBD1	TRBJ1-6	CASSPRTGASPLHF	TGTGCCAGCTCACCCCGGACAGGGGCTTCACCCCTCCACTTT
TRBV10-3	-	TRBD1	TRBJ1-3	CAIRGTDSGNTIYF	TGTGCCATCAGAGGGACAGACTCTGGAAACACCATATATTTT
TRBV20-1	-	TRBD2	TRBJ2-7	CSASYPSGSYEQYF	TGCAGTGCTAGTTACCCTAGCGGGAGCTACGAGCAGTACTTC
TRBV6-4	-	TRBD2	TRBJ2-5	CASSDSAGGPETQYF	TGTGCCAGCAGTGACTCAGCGGGAGGGCCGGAGACCCAGTACTTC
TRBV11-1	-	-	TRBJ2-1	CASSLEGVEQFF	TGTGCCAGCAGCTTAGAGGGAGTTGAGCAGTTCTTC
TRBV11-3	-	TRBD1	TRBJ2-7	CASSSGQASIYEQYF	TGTGCCAGCAGCTCCGGACAGGCCAGCATATACGAGCAGTACTTC
TRBV19	-	TRBD2	TRBJ2-5	CASSIYTGLAGFKTQYF	TGTGCCAGTAGTATTTACACTGGACTAGCGGGATTCAAGACCCAGTACTTC
TRBV28	-	-	TRBJ1-2	CASSLQGRGYTF	TGTGCCAGCAGTTTGCAGGGGCGAGGCTACACCTTC
TRBV19	-	-	TRBJ2-1	CASKGNLANDNEQFF	TGTGCCAGCAAGGGGAATCTAGCGAACGACAATGAGCAGTTCTTC
TRBV19	-	TRBD1	TRBJ1-6	CARIRGTGGSPLHF	TGTGCCAGGATACGAGGGACAGGAGGTTCACCCCTCCACTTT
TRBV7-2	once	-	TRBJ2-1	CASSLVRGSYNEQFF	TGTGCCAGCAGCTTAGTGCGGGGCTCCTACAATGAGCAGTTCTTC
TRBV21-1	-	-	TRBJ2-1	CASSWTSGRYNEQFF	TGTGCCAGCAGTTGGACTAGCGGGAGGTACAATGAGCAGTTCTTC
TRBV7-8	-	TRBD1	TRBJ2-3	CASSSGQLVADTQYF	TGTGCCAGCAGCTCGGGACAGCTTGTGGCAGATACGCAGTATTTT
TRBV11-3	once	TRBD2	TRBJ2-1	CASSRDYGNEQFF	TGTGCCAGCAGCCGGGACTACGGTAATGAGCAGTTCTTC
TRBV7-2	-	-	TRBJ1-1	CASSFYRVEAFF	TGTGCCAGCAGCTTTTACAGGGTTGAAGCTTTCTTT
TRBV7-2	-	TRBD2	TRBJ2-3	CASSLEGLVTQYF	TGTGCCAGCAGCTTAGAGGGACTAGTGACGCAGTATTTT
TRBV3-1/TRBV3-2	-	TRBD1	TRBJ2-5	CASSQDGTAQETQYF	TGTGCCAGCAGCCAAGATGGGACAGCACAAGAGACCCAGTACTTC
TRBV7-2	few	-	TRBJ1-5	CASSRDFNQPQHF	TGTGCCAGCAGCCGGGACTTCAATCAGCCCCAGCATTTT